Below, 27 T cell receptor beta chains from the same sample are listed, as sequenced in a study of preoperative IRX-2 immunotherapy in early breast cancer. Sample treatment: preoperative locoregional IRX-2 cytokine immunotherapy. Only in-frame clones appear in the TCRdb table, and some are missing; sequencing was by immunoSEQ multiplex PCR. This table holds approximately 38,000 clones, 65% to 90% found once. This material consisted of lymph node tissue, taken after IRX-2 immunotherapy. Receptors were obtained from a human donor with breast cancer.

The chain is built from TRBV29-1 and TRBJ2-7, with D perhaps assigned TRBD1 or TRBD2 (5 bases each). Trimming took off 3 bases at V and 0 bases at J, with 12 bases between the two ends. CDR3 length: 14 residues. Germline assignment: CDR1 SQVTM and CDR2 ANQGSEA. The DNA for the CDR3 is TGCAGCGTTGAGAAGGGGACCAGCTCCTACGAGCAGTACTTC. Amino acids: CSVEKGTSSYEQYF.

CDR3 nucleotide sequence: TGTGCCGGGAGATACGGGGCGGCGAATTCACCCCTCCACTTT. Residues: CAGRYGAANSPLHF. The chain uses TRBV28 and TRBJ1-6; perhaps TRBD1 as D (5 bases). Germline V lookup: CDR1 MDHEN, CDR2 SYDVKM. This CDR3 is 14 amino acids long. The V gene lost 11 bases and the J gene lost 7 bases, with 18 bases spanning the gap.

CDR3 bases: TGTGCCAGCAGGCTAGCGGGGGGACTTAACTACAATGAGCAGTTCTTC. The encoded protein is CASRLAGGLNYNEQFF. The rearrangement uses TRBV28 and TRBJ2-1; 11 positions agree with TRBD2. CDR1 and CDR2 (germline): MDHEN, SYDVKM. This CDR3 has 16 amino acids. The junction had 7 bases not matched to a gene; V was cut back by 6 bases and J by 3 bases.

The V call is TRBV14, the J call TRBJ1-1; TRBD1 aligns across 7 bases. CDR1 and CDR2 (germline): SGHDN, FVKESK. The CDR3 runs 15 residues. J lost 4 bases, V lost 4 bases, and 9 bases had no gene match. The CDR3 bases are TGTGCCAGCAGCCCATATTTACAGGGGAGCACTGAAGCTTTCTTT. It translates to CASSPYLQGSTEAFF.

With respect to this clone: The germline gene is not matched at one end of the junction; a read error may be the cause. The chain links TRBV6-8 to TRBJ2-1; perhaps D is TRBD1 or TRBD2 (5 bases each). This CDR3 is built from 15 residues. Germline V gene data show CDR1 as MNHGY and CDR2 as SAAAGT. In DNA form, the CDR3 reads TGTGCCATCAGTGGGGACGGGGTCTCCTACAATGAGCAGTTCTTC. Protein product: CAISGDGVSYNEQFF.

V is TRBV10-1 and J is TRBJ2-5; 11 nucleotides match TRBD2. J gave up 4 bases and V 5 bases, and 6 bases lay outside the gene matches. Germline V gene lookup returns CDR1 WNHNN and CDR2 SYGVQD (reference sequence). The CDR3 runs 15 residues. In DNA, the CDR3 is TGCGCCAGCAGTACCGGGACTAGCGGTGTAGAGACCCAGTACTTC. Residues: CASSTGTSGVETQYF.

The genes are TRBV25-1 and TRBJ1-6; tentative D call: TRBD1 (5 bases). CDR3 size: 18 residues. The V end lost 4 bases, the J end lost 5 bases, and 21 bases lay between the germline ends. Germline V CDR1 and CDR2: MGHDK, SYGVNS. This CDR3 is CASSGFTPHGGDNSPLHF. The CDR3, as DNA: TGTGCCAGCAGTGGATTTACCCCTCATGGGGGGGATAATTCACCCCTCCACTTT.

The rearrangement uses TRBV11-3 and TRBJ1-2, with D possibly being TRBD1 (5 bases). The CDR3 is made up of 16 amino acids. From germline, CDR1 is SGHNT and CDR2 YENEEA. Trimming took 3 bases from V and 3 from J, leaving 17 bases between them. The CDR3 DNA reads TGTGCCAGCAGCTTGAGGTCCACAGGAGGGGACTATGGCTACACCTTC. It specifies CASSLRSTGGDYGYTF. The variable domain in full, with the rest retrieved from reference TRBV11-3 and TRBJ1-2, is EAGVVQSPRYKIIEKKQPVAFWCNPISGHNTLYWYLQNLGQGPELLIRYENEEAVDDSQLPKDRFSAERLKGVDSTLKIQPAELGDSAVYLCASSLRSTGGDYGYTFGSGTRLTVV.

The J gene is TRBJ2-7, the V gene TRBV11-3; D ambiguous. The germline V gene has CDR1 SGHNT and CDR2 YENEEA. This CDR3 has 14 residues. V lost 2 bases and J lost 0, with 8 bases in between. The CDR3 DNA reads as TGTGCCAGCAGCTTATACCACAGCTCCTACGAGCAGTACTTC. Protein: CASSLYHSSYEQYF.

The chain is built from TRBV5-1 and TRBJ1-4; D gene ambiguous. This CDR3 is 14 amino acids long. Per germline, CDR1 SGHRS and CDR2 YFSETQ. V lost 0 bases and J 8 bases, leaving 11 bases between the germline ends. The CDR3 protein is CASSLVGEAEKLFF. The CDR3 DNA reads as TGCGCCAGCAGCTTGGTTGGGGAAGCGGAAAAACTGTTTTTT.

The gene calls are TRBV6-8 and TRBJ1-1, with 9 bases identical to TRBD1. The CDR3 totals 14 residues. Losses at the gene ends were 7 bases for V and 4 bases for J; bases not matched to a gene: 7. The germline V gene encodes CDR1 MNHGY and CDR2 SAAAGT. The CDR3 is CASIQDRGVTEAFF. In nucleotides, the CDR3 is TGTGCCAGCATCCAAGACAGGGGGGTCACTGAAGCTTTCTTT.

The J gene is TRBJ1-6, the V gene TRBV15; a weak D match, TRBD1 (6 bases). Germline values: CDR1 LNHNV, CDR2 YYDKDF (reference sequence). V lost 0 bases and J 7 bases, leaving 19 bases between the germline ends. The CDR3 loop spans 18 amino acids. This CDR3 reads CATSRDPVGGAGNSPLHF. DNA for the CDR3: TGTGCCACCAGCAGAGATCCTGTGGGGGGGGCTGGGAATTCACCCCTCCACTTT.

The CDR3 region is CASSLFRTELSGYTF. CDR3 DNA sequence: TGTGCCAGCAGTTTATTCCGGACAGAGCTTTCGGGCTACACCTTC. The gene calls are TRBV28 and TRBJ1-2; weak D call: TRBD1 (6 bases). Trimming cost V 1 base and J 8 bases, with 17 bases left between them. From germline, CDR1 is MDHEN and CDR2 SYDVKM. The CDR3 has 15 amino acids.

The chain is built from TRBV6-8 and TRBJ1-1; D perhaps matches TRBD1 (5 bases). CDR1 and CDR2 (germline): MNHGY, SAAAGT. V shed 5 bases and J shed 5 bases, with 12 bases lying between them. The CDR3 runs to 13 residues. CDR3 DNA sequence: TGTGCCAGCAGTGTACAGGACCGGACTGAAGCTTTCTTT. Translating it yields CASSVQDRTEAFF.

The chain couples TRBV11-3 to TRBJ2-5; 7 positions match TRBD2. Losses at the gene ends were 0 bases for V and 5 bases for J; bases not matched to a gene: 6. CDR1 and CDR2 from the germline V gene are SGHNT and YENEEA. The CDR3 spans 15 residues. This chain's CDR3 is CASSLEGGERETQYF. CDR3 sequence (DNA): TGTGCCAGCAGCTTAGAGGGGGGGGAGCGGGAGACCCAGTACTTC.

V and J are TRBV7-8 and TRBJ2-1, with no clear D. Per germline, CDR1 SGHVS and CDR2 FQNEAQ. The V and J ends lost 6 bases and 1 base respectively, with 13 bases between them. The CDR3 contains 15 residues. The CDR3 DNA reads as TGTGCCAGCAGACAAGGACGGCTTTCCTACAATGAGCAGTTCTTC. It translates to CASRQGRLSYNEQFF.

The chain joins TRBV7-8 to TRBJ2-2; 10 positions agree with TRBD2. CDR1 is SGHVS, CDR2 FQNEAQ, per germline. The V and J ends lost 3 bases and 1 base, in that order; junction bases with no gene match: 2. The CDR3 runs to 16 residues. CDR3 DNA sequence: TGTGCCAGCAGCTTCGCTAGCGGGGGGAACACCGGGGAGCTGTTTTTT. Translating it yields CASSFASGGNTGELFF.

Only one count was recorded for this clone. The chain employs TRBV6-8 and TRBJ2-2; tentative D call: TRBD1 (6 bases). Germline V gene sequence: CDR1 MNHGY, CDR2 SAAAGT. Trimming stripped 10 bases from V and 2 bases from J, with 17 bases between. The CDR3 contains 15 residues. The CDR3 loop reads CATKPPGTNTGELFF. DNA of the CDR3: TGTGCCACCAAACCACCCGGGACAAACACCGGGGAGCTGTTTTTT.

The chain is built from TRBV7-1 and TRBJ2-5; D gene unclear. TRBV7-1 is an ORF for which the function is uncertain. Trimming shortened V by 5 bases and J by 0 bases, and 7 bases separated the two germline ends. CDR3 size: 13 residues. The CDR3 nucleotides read TGTGCCAGCAGCATCTACTACCAAGAGACCCAGTACTTC. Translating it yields CASSIYYQETQYF.

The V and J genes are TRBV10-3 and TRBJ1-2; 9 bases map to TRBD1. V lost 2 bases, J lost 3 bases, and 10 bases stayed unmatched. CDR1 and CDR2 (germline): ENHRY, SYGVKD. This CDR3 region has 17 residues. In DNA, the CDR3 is TGTGCCATCAGTGAGGGTATACAGGGGGCAACTGACTATGGCTACACCTTC. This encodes CAISEGIQGATDYGYTF.

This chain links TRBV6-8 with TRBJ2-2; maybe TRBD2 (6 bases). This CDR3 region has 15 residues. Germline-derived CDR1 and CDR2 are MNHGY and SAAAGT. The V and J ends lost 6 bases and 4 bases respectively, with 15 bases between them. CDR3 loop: CASRGNRRVTGELFF. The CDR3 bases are TGTGCCAGCAGGGGTAACAGGAGGGTCACCGGGGAGCTGTTTTTT.

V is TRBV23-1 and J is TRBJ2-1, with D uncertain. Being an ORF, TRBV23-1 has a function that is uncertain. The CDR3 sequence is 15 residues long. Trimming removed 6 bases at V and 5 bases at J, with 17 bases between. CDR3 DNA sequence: TGCGCCAGCAGCCAAGATTATACTTCGCACAATGAGCAGTTCTTC. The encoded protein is CASSQDYTSHNEQFF.

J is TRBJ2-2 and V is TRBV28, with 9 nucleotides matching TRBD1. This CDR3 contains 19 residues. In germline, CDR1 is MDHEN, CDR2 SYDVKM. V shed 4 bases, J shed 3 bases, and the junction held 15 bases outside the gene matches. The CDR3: CASSSRGYRGRFHTGELFF. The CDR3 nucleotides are TGTGCCAGCAGTTCCCGGGGGTACAGGGGGCGCTTTCACACCGGGGAGCTGTTTTTT. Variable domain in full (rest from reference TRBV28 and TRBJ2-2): DVKVTQSSRYLVKRTGEKVFLECVQDMDHENMFWYRQDPGLGLRLIYFSYDVKMKEKGDIPEGYSVSREKKERFSLILESASTNQTSMYLCASSSRGYRGRFHTGELFFGEGSRLTVL.

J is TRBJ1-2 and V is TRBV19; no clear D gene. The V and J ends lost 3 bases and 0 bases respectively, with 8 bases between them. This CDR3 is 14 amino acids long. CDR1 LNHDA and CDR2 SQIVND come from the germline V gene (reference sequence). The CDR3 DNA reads TGTGCCAGTAGTATGGCTGGAGCTAACTATGGCTACACCTTC. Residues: CASSMAGANYGYTF. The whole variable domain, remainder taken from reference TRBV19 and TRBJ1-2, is DGGITQSPKYLFRKEGQNVTLSCEQNLNHDAMYWYRQDPGQGLRLIYYSQIVNDFQKGDIAEGYSVSREKKESFPLTVTSAQKNPTAFYLCASSMAGANYGYTFGSGTRLTVV.

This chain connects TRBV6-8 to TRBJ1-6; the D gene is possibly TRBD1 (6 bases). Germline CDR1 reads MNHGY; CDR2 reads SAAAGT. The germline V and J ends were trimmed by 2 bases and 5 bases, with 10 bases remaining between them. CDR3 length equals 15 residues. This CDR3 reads CASSYDRNNNSPLHF. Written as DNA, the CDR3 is TGTGCCAGCAGTTACGACAGGAACAATAATTCACCCCTCCACTTT.

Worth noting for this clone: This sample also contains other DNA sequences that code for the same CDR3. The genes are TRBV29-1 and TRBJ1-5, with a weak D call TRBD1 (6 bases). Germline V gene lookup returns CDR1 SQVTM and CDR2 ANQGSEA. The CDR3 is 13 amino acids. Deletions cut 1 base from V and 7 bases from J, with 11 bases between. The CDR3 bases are TGCAGCGTTGAAGGACAGGAAGGCCAGCCCCAGCATTTT. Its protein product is CSVEGQEGQPQHF.

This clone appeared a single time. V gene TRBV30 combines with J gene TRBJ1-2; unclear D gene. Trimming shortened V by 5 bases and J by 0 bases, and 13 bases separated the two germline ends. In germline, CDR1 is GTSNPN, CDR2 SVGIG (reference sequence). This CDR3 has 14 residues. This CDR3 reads CAWGSAPSNYGYTF. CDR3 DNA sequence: TGTGCCTGGGGGTCAGCACCATCTAACTATGGCTACACCTTC.